Listed below are T cell receptor beta chains from one sample, sequenced in a study of T cells after posttransplantation cyclophosphamide. Data came from immunoSEQ multiplex PCR; TCRdb stores just in-frame clones and leaves some out. The sample records under 7,000 clones, around 80% being singletons. Sequenced input: memory CD4+ T cells sorted from blood. The receptors stem from a woman between 50 and 59 years old in good health and a related stem cell transplant donor. The CDR3 runs from the conserved cysteine through the conserved F or W. The order of the fields is CDR3 protein, V gene, J gene, D gene. The D gene is left open where the match is weak.

CASSTSIGQGGGPQHF	TRBV19	TRBJ1-5	TRBD1
CASSLRPQRGEAFF	TRBV7-8	TRBJ1-1	NA
CTSSPNSQDYEQYF	TRBV18	TRBJ2-7	NA
CASSRGANYGYTF	TRBV6-1	TRBJ1-2	TRBD1
CASSLQGGTDTQYF	TRBV4-2	TRBJ2-3	NA
CASSLEQGFNQPQHF	TRBV7-2	TRBJ1-5	NA
CASSSSSSGTEAFF	TRBV27	TRBJ1-1	NA
CASRLQGDRGEQYF	TRBV11-2	TRBJ2-7	TRBD1
CAISVVGGGYGYTF	TRBV10-3	TRBJ1-2	NA
CASSDFQGVGNEQFF	TRBV10-1	TRBJ2-1	TRBD1
CASRPFLERESADTQYF	TRBV7-9	TRBJ2-3	TRBD2
CASSKRRVLVNIQYF	TRBV21-1	TRBJ2-4	NA
CASSERSDLRKQYF	TRBV6-1	TRBJ2-7	NA
CASSPSPDRIYGYTF	TRBV9	TRBJ1-2	TRBD1
CASSLTTTSYEQYF	TRBV27	TRBJ2-7	NA
CASRTTGGGYGYTF	TRBV5-6	TRBJ1-2	TRBD1
CASSFDWSGNTIYF	TRBV7-2	TRBJ1-3	NA
CASSLILPASGSWYNEQFF	TRBV4-3	TRBJ2-1	TRBD2
CASTTRPSMNTEAFF	TRBV7-2	TRBJ1-1	NA
CASSQDQGSGRDENEQFF	TRBV4-2	TRBJ2-1	TRBD2
CASSVGQPNTEAFF	TRBV9	TRBJ1-1	NA
CASSRNSREPQHF	TRBV10-2	TRBJ1-5	NA
CASSLPTGGTEKLFF	TRBV7-2	TRBJ1-4	TRBD1
CASSLDTGGPSGSYEQYF	TRBV4-2	TRBJ2-7	TRBD2
CATGGRAFSELFF	TRBV6-1	TRBJ1-4	NA
CASSLSGGLGYTF	TRBV11-1	TRBJ1-2	NA
CASSLNGVDTQYF	TRBV28	TRBJ2-3	NA
CASSVGRVSEAFF	TRBV2	TRBJ1-1	NA
CASSPGTDSYEQYF	TRBV18	TRBJ2-7	TRBD1
CASSATRSSEKLFF	TRBV2	TRBJ1-4	NA
CASSQDSWTSSRTGEQFF	TRBV4-3	TRBJ2-1	TRBD2
CASSQDRGDTGELFF	TRBV7-6	TRBJ2-2	TRBD1
CASSPGRWSGWQGETQYF	TRBV7-8	TRBJ2-5	NA
CASSLGSAGAGFYEQFF	TRBV7-3	TRBJ2-1	TRBD2
CASSYSIRGNEKLFF	TRBV6-5	TRBJ1-4	NA
CASSRLSAANYEQYF	TRBV18	TRBJ2-7	NA
CASSLSFADRPSRDTEAFF	TRBV7-6	TRBJ1-1	TRBD1
CASSQDTAGNTIYF	TRBV4-1	TRBJ1-3	NA
CASSPRAGELSEAFF	TRBV9	TRBJ1-1	NA
CASSYISGVEETQYF	TRBV6-5	TRBJ2-5	NA
CAVGAGAYNEQFF	TRBV7-7	TRBJ2-1	NA
CASSLVLAGTGELFF	TRBV7-8	TRBJ2-2	NA
CASSLGGGSSYNEQFF	TRBV28	TRBJ2-1	NA
CAWSADRSSYEQYF	TRBV30	TRBJ2-7	NA
CATSRGPAGNQPQHF	TRBV15	TRBJ1-5	NA
CATGGSFINTEAFF	TRBV6-5	TRBJ1-1	NA
CASSPTSQGGYQPQHF	TRBV19	TRBJ1-5	TRBD1
CASTFGGIGGYTF	TRBV7-9	TRBJ1-2	NA
CASSSQGGNSPLHF	TRBV2	TRBJ1-6	TRBD1
CASSSRGLAGLMQFF	TRBV27	TRBJ2-1	TRBD2
CASSDDTSGKSGNEQFF	TRBV6-4	TRBJ2-1	TRBD2
CASSLGQLYNEQFF	TRBV5-1	TRBJ2-1	NA
CASSPKGAEQFF	TRBV14	TRBJ2-1	NA